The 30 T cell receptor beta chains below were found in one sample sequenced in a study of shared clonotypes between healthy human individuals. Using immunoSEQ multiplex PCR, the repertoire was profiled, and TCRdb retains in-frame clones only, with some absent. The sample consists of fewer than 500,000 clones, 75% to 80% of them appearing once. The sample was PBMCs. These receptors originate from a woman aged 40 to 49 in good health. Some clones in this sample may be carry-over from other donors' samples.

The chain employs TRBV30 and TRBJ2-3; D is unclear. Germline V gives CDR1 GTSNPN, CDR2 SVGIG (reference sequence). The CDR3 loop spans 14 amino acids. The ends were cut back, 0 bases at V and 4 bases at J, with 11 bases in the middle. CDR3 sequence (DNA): TGTGCCTGGAGTGTGATTTTAGGAGCAGATACGCAGTATTTT. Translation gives CAWSVILGADTQYF.

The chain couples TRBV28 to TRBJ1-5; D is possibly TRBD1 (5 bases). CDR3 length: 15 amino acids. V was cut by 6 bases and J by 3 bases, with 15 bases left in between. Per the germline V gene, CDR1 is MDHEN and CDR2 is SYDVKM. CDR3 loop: CASRPFSGANQPQHF. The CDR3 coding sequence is TGTGCCAGCAGACCCTTTTCTGGGGCCAATCAGCCCCAGCATTTT.

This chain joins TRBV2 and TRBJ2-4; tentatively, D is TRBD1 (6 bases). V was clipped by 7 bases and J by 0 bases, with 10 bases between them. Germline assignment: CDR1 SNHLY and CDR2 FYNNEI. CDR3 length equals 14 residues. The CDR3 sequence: CASKGELAKNIQYF. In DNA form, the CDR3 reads TGTGCCAGCAAGGGGGAACTAGCCAAAAACATTCAGTACTTC.

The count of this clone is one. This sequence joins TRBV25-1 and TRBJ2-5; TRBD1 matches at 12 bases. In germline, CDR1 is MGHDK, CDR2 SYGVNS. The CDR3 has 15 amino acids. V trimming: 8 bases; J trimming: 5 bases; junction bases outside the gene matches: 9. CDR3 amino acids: CASGGTGGLRETQYF. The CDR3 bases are TGTGCCAGCGGGGGGACAGGGGGCTTAAGGGAGACCCAGTACTTC.

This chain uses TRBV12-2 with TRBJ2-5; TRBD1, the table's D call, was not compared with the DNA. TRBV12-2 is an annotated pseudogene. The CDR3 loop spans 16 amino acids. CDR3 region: CASRNPWGRVEETQYF. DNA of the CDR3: TGTGCAAGTCGGAATCCGTGGGGCAGGGTAGAGGAGACCCAGTACTTC.

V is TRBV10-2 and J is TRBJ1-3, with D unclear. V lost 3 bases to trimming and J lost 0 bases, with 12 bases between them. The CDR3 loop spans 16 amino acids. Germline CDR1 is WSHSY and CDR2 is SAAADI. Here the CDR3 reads CASSDNVGSSGNTIYF. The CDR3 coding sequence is TGCGCCAGCAGTGACAATGTTGGGAGCTCTGGAAACACCATATATTTT.

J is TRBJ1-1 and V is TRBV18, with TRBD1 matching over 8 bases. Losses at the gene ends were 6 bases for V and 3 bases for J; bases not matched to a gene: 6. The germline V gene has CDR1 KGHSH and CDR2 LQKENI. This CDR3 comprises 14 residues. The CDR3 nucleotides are TGTGCCAGCTCTTTGTCAGGGGGCGACACTGAAGCTTTCTTT. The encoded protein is CASSLSGGDTEAFF. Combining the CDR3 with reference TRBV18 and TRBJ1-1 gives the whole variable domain NAGVMQNPRHLVRRRGQEARLRCSPMKGHSHVYWYRQLPEEGLKFMVYLQKENIIDESGMPKERFSAEFPKEGPSILRIQQVVRGDSAAYFCASSLSGGDTEAFFGQGTRLTVV.

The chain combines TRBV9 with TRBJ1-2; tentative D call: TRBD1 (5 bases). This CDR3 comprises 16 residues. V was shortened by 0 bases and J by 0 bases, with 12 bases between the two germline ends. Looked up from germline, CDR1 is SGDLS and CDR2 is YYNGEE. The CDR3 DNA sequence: TGTGCCAGCAGCGTAGATGGGGGGAATCCTAACTATGGCTACACCTTC. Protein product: CASSVDGGNPNYGYTF.

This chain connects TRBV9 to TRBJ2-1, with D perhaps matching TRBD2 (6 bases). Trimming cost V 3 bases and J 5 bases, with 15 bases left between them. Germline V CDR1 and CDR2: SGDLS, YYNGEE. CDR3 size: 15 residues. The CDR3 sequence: CASSASGLPDNEQFF. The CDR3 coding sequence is TGTGCCAGCAGCGCTAGTGGACTACCTGACAATGAGCAGTTCTTC. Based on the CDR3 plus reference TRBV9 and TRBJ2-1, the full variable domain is DSGVTQTPKHLITATGQRVTLRCSPRSGDLSVYWYQQSLDQGLQFLIQYYNGEERAKGNILERFSAQQFPDLHSELNLSSLELGDSALYFCASSASGLPDNEQFFGPGTRLTVL.

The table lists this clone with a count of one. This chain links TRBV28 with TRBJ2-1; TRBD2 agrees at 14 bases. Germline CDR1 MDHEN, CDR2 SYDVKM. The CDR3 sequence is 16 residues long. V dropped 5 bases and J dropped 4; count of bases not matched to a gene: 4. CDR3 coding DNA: TGTGCCAGCAGTCCCGGGACTAGCGGGAGTTACAATGAGCAGTTCTTC. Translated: CASSPGTSGSYNEQFF.

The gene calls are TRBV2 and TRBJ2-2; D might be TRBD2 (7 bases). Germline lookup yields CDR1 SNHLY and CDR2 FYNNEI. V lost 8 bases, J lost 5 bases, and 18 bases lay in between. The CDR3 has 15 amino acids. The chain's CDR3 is CASGGGGIGTGELFF. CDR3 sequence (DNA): TGTGCCAGCGGGGGGGGCGGTATTGGGACCGGGGAGCTGTTTTTT.

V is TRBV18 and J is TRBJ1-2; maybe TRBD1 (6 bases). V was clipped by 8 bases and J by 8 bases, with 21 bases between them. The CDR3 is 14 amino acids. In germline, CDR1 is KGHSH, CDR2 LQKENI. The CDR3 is CASKDLPDSEGYTF. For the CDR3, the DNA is TGTGCCAGCAAAGATTTACCGGACAGCGAAGGCTACACCTTC.

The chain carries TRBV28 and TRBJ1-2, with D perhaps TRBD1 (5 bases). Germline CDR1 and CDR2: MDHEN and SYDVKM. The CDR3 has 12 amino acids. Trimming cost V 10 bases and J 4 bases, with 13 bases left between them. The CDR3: CATRRGAYGYTF. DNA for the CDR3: TGTGCCACCCGGCGCGGGGCCTATGGCTACACCTTC.

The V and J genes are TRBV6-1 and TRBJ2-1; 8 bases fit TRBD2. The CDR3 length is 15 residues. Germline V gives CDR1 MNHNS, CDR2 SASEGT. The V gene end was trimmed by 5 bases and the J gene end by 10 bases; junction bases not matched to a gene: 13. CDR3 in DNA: TGTGCCAGCAGTTCAGCGGGAGAGGGGGGGAGGGAGCAGTTCTTC. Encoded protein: CASSSAGEGGREQFF.

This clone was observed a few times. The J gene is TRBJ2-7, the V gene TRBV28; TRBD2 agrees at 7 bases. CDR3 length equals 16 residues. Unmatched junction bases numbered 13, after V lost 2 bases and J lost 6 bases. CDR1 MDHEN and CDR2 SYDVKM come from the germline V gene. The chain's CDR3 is CASSLRAGSHGSEQYF. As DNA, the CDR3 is TGTGCCAGCAGTTTACGAGCGGGATCTCACGGGAGCGAGCAGTACTTC.

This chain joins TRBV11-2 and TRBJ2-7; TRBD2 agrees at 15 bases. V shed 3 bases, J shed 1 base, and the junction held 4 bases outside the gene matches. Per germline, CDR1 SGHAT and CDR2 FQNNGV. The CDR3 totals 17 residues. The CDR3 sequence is CASSFGLAGGVSYEQYF. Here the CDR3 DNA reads TGTGCCAGCAGCTTCGGACTAGCGGGAGGGGTATCCTACGAGCAGTACTTC. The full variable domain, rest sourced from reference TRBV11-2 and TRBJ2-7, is EAGVAQSPRYKIIEKRQSVAFWCNPISGHATLYWYQQILGQGPKLLIQFQNNGVVDDSQLPKDRFSAERLKGVDSTLKIQPAKLEDSAVYLCASSFGLAGGVSYEQYFGPGTRLTVT.

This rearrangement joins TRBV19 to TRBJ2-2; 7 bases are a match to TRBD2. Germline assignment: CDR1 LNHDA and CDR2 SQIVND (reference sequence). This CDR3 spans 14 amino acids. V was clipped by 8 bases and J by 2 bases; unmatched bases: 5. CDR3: CASVGTINTGELFF. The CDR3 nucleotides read TGTGCCAGTGTAGGGACTATTAACACCGGGGAGCTGTTTTTT.

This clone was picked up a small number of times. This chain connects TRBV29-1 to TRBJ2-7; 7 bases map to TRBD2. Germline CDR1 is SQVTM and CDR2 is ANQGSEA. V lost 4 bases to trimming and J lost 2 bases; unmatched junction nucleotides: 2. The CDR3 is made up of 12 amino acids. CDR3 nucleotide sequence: TGCAGCGTTGGACTAGCAGCCTACGAGCAGTACTTC. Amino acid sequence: CSVGLAAYEQYF.

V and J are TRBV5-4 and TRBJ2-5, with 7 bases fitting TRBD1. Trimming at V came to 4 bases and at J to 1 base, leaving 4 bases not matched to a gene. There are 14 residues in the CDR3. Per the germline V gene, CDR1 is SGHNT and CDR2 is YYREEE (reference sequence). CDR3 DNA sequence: TGTGCCAGCAGCACGGGACAGACCCAAGAGACCCAGTACTTC. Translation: CASSTGQTQETQYF.

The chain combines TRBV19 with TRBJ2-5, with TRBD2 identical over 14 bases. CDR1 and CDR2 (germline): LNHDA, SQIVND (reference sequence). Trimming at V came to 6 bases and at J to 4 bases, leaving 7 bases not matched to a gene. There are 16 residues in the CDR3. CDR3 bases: TGTGCCAGTAGCCCACCCGGACTAGCGGGGGGAGAGACCCAGTACTTC. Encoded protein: CASSPPGLAGGETQYF.

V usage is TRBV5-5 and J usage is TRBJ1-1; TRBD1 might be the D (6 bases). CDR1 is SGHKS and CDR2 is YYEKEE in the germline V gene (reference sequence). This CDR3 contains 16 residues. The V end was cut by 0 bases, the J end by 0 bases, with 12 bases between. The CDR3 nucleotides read TGTGCCAGCAGCTTGGGCCAGGGGACCATGAACACTGAAGCTTTCTTT. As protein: CASSLGQGTMNTEAFF.

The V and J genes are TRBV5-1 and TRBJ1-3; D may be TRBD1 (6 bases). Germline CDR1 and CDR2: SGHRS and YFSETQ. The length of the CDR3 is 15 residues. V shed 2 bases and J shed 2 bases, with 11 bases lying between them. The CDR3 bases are TGCGCCAGCAGCTTTACAGGGCTGACTGGAAACACCATATATTTT. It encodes CASSFTGLTGNTIYF.

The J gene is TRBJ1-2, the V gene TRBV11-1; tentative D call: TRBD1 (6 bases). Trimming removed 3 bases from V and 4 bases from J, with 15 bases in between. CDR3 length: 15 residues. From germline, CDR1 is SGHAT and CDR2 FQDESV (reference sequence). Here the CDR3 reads CASSLSGARGYGYTF. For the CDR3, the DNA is TGTGCCAGCAGCTTGTCGGGGGCCAGGGGCTATGGCTACACCTTC.

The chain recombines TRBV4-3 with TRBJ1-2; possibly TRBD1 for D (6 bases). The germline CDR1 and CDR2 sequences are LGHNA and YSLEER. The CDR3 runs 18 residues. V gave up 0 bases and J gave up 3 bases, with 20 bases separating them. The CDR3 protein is CASSQEGGAGRTDYGYTF. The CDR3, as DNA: TGCGCCAGCAGCCAAGAGGGGGGGGCAGGCCGGACCGACTATGGCTACACCTTC.

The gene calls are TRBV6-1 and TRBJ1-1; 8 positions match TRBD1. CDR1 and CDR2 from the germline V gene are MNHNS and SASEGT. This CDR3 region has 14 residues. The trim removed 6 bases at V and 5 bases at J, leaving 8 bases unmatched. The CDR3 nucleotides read TGTGCCAGCAGCGGGTGGACAGGGTCAACTGAAGCTTTCTTT. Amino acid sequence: CASSGWTGSTEAFF.

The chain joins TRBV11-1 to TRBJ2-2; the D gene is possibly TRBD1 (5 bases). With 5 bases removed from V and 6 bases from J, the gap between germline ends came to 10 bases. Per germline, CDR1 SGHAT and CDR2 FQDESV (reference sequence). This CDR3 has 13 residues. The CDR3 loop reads CASSGAVSGELFF. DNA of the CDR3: TGTGCCAGCAGCGGGGCGGTATCCGGGGAGCTGTTTTTT.

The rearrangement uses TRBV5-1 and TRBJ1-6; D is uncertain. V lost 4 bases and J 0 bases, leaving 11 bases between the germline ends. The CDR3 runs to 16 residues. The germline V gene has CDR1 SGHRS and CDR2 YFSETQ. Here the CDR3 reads CASSPNSRSYNSPLHF. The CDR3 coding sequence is TGCGCCAGCAGCCCGAACTCGCGCTCCTATAATTCACCCCTCCACTTT.

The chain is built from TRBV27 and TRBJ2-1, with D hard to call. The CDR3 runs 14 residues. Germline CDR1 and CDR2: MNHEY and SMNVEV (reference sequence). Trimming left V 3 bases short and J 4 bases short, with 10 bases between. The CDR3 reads CASSLSSLYNEQFF. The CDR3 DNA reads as TGTGCCAGCAGTTTGTCTAGTCTTTACAATGAGCAGTTCTTC.

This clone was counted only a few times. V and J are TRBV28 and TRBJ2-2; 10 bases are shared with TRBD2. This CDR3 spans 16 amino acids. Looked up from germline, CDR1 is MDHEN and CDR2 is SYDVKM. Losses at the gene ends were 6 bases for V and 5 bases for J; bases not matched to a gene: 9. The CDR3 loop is CASRDSSGRITGELFF. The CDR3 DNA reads TGTGCCAGCAGAGACTCTAGCGGGAGAATAACCGGGGAGCTGTTTTTT. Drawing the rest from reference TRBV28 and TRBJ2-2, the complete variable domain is DVKVTQSSRYLVKRTGEKVFLECVQDMDHENMFWYRQDPGLGLRLIYFSYDVKMKEKGDIPEGYSVSREKKERFSLILESASTNQTSMYLCASRDSSGRITGELFFGEGSRLTVL.

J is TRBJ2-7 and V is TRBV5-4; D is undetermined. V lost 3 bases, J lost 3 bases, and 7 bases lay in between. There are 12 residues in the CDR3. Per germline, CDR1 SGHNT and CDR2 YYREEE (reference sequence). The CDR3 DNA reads TGTGCCAGCAGCTCCGGTTACTACGAGCAGTACTTC. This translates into CASSSGYYEQYF.